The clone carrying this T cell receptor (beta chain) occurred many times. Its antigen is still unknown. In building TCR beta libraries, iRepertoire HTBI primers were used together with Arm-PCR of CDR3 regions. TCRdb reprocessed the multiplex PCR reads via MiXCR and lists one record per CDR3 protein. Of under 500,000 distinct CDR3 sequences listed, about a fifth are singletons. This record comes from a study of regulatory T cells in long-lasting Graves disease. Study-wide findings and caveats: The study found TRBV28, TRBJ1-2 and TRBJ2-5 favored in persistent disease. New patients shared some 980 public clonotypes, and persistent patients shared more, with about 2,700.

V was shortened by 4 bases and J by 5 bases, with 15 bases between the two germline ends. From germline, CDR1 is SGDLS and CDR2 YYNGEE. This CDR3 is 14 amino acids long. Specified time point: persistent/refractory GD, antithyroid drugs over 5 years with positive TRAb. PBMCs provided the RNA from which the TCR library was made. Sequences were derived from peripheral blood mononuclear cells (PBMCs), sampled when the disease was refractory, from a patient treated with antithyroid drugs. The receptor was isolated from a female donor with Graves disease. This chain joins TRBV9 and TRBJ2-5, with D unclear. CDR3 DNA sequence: TGTGCCAGCAGCCCTCGTCAAGGCTTGGAGACCCAGTACTTC. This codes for CASSPRQGLETQYF.